This TCR beta chain appears in the sequencing data of a study of T cell changes during pregnancy in multiple sclerosis (dated by TCRdb to about 2019). For the wider study: The study examined how the T cell repertoire changed over the course of pregnancy in women with multiple sclerosis.

From V the trimming removes 3 bases and from J it removes 7 bases, while the gene matches leave 10 bases of the junction unaccounted for. The CDR3 covers 15 residues, taking in both the cysteine and the phenylalanine. Only the CDR3 DNA is retained, 45 bases long and in frame from the first base. According to the germline V gene, CDR1 reads SQVTM and CDR2 reads ANQGSEA. As for this clone: The antigen it binds to is not known. No much larger clone exists at a distance of one base, and base qualities are not known.

Library preparation was by the immunoSEQ multiplex PCR assay. TCRdb stores this immuneACCESS table with in-frame sequences only. Part of the clones is absent; in the studies checked, under half of the shortfall reflects unresolved V genes, and no reason is known for the rest. The sample has about 36,000 clones on record, roughly 89% of them singletons. About 0.45% of the sample lies in the top ten. The source was CD4+ T cells from peripheral blood mononuclear cells, collected in the second trimester of pregnancy. This chain is built from TRBV29-1 and TRBJ2-1; the junction holds 9 bases that match TRBD2. The clonotype comes from a female donor in good health, enrolled as a control in a pregnancy study. In nucleotides, the sequence is TGCAGCGTTGAGGGAGGGGCGGGAGGGCTTAATGAGCAGTTCTTC. Its translation reads: CSVEGGAGGLNEQFF.